The entry below gives a single T cell receptor (beta chain) sequence along with its context. TCRdb called the RT-PCR reads again in MiXCR, with one record for every CDR3 protein. Of just over 300,000 distinct CDR3 sequences listed, about a fifth are singletons. The sample belongs to a study of response to subunit inactivated influenza vaccine. This CDR3 spans 20 amino acids. The J segment lost 0 bases and the V segment lost 3 bases, leaving 16 bases of the junction unmatched. Germline V CDR1 and CDR2: SGHTA, FQGNSA. Sequences were derived from PBMCs from blood, sampled approximately 22 months after vaccination. The source of this sequence is a man between 45 and 75 years old who received an inactivated influenza vaccine. The J gene is TRBJ1-5, the V gene TRBV7-2; TRBD1 agrees at 8 bases. CDR3 DNA: TGTGCCAGCAGCTTCCCCCTAAGGCCAGGGGGCCACTATAGCAATCAGCCCCAGCATTTT. This translates into CASSFPLRPGGHYSNQPQHF. The full variable domain, with the rest looked up from reference TRBV7-2 and TRBJ1-5, is GAGVSQSPSNKVTEKGKDVELRCDPISGHTALYWYRQSLGQGLEFLIYFQGNSAPDKSGLPSDRFSAERTGGSVSTLTIQRTQQEDSAVYLCASSFPLRPGGHYSNQPQHFGDGTRLSIL.